Each of the 29 T cell receptor beta chains below was sequenced from the same sample in a study of control samples from healthy donors and cancer patients. The method was immunoSEQ multiplex PCR; TCRdb's version includes in-frame clones alone and lacks a portion of them. Here the sample spans some 110,000 clones, 80% to 90% being singletons. The sequencing input was blood. The source of these receptors is a woman aged 45-65 years in good health.

The V gene is TRBV2, the J gene TRBJ2-3, with 11 bases aligning to TRBD2. This CDR3 is 14 amino acids long. V lost 7 bases to trimming and J lost 2 bases; unmatched junction nucleotides: 2. Per germline, CDR1 SNHLY and CDR2 FYNNEI. CDR3 amino acids: CASKGLAVTDTQYF. CDR3 coding DNA: TGTGCCAGCAAGGGACTAGCGGTCACAGATACGCAGTATTTT.

The genes are TRBV24-1 and TRBJ1-4, with 7 bases that match TRBD1. The CDR3 spans 16 residues. The ends lost 2 bases at V and 5 bases at J; junction bases unmatched: 7. CDR1 KGHDR and CDR2 SFDVKD come from the germline V gene. CDR3 sequence reads: CATSDSEQGRNEKLFF. The CDR3 DNA reads as TGTGCCACCAGTGATTCCGAACAGGGGAGGAATGAAAAACTGTTTTTT.

The J gene is TRBJ2-1, the V gene TRBV19; 7 positions agree with TRBD1. After removal of 10 bases from V and 0 bases from J, the junction contained 6 bases not matched to a gene. The length of the CDR3 is 14 residues. Per the germline V gene, CDR1 is LNHDA and CDR2 is SQIVND (reference sequence). The CDR3: CATEDRSSYNEQFF. In DNA, the CDR3 is TGTGCCACCGAGGACAGGAGCTCCTACAATGAGCAGTTCTTC. Based on the CDR3 plus reference TRBV19 and TRBJ2-1, the full variable domain is DGGITQSPKYLFRKEGQNVTLSCEQNLNHDAMYWYRQDPGQGLRLIYYSQIVNDFQKGDIAEGYSVSREKKESFPLTVTSAQKNPTAFYLCATEDRSSYNEQFFGPGTRLTVL.

The chain recombines TRBV5-6 with TRBJ2-7; weak D call: TRBD1 (6 bases). CDR1 SGHDT and CDR2 YYEEEE come from the germline V gene. V was trimmed by 3 bases and J by 6 bases, leaving 19 bases between them. The length of the CDR3 is 15 residues. CDR3 bases: TGTGCCAGCAGCTGGGGAACAGGGCGATCAAGCGAGCAGTACTTC. This codes for CASSWGTGRSSEQYF.

The CDR3 loop is CASSFTFETQYF. The DNA for the CDR3 is TGTGCCAGCAGCTTCACGTTCGAGACCCAGTACTTC. The genes are TRBV7-9 and TRBJ2-5, with D hard to call. Germline CDR1 SEHNR, CDR2 FQNEAQ (reference sequence). The CDR3 is 12 residues long. The V end was cut by 3 bases, the J end by 5 bases, with 7 bases between.

This clone came up once. The chain is built from TRBV28 and TRBJ1-2; no reliable D call. V was clipped by 8 bases and J by 11 bases, with 18 bases between them. There are 12 residues in the CDR3. Germline CDR1 MDHEN, CDR2 SYDVKM. CDR3 loop: CASYLGRGKYTF. In DNA, the CDR3 is TGTGCCAGCTACTTAGGCCGGGGTAAATACACCTTC.

The chain uses TRBV7-2 and TRBJ1-2; TRBD1 agrees at 9 bases. Per the germline V gene, CDR1 is SGHTA and CDR2 is FQGNSA. The V and J ends lost 5 bases and 7 bases, in that order; junction bases with no gene match: 5. The CDR3 contains 13 residues. CDR3 sequence (DNA): TGTGCCAGCAGCGGAAGACAGGGGGGTGGCTACACCTTC. It is translated as CASSGRQGGGYTF.

The chain recombines TRBV7-6 with TRBJ2-3, with 8 bases aligning to TRBD2. The germline gives CDR1 SGHVS, CDR2 FNYEAQ. V gave up 3 bases and J gave up 0 bases; unmatched junction bases: 5. CDR3 length equals 16 residues. In DNA form, the CDR3 reads TGTGCCAGCAGCTTCAAGGCTAGCGGGAGCACAGATACGCAGTATTTT. This translates into CASSFKASGSTDTQYF.

CDR3 DNA sequence: TGTGCCAGCAGTTATCAATGGGTTTCACGGGGGACAGATACGCAGTATTTT. Translated: CASSYQWVSRGTDTQYF. The chain links TRBV6-2 or TRBV6-3 to TRBJ2-3; possible D gene TRBD2, 6 bases. CDR1 MNHEY and CDR2 SVGEGT come from the germline V gene. The CDR3 contains 17 residues. V lost 3 bases to trimming and J lost 3 bases, with 19 bases between them.

This chain joins TRBV19 and TRBJ1-4; D ambiguous. Germline V lookup: CDR1 LNHDA, CDR2 SQIVND (reference sequence). This CDR3 is built from 14 residues. Trimming stripped 4 bases from V and 2 bases from J, with 8 bases between. CDR3 nucleotide sequence: TGTGCCAGTAGTACCGGGGTGACTAATGAAAAACTGTTTTTT. This gives the protein CASSTGVTNEKLFF.

This chain uses TRBV4-2 with TRBJ1-2, with 7 bases matching TRBD1. The CDR3 covers 13 residues. Germline V gene lookup returns CDR1 LGHNA and CDR2 YNFKEQ. V trimming: 3 bases; J trimming: 8 bases; junction bases outside the gene matches: 6. Written as DNA, the CDR3 is TGTGCCAGCAGCCAGGGACAGAGTGGAGGCTACACCTTC. Its translation: CASSQGQSGGYTF.

The chain is built from TRBV15 and TRBJ2-2; D is perhaps TRBD1 or TRBD2 (5 bases each). This CDR3 has 13 amino acids. The germline CDR1 and CDR2 sequences are LNHNV and YYDKDF (reference sequence). V was clipped by 9 bases and J by 6 bases, with 14 bases between them. Here the CDR3 DNA reads TGTGCCACGGGGCTGGTGGGGGCCGGGGAGCTGTTTTTT. The encoded protein is CATGLVGAGELFF.

V is TRBV7-2 and J is TRBJ1-5; D is ambiguous. CDR1 SGHTA and CDR2 FQGNSA come from the germline V gene. V lost 2 bases to trimming and J lost 6 bases, with 11 bases between them. The CDR3 runs to 14 residues. The CDR3 DNA follows: TGTGCCAGCAGCTTAAATGTAGGGTTTCAGCCCCAGCATTTT. This encodes CASSLNVGFQPQHF.

This clone has a handful of counts. The chain employs TRBV6-5 and TRBJ1-1, with D hard to call. V gave up 8 bases and J gave up 1 base, with 11 bases separating them. Looked up from germline, CDR1 is MNHEY and CDR2 is SVGAGI. The CDR3 has 13 residues. The CDR3 is CASGVGPNTEAFF. CDR3 in DNA: TGTGCCAGCGGCGTTGGACCGAACACTGAAGCTTTCTTT.

The J gene is TRBJ1-5, the V gene TRBV27; 8 nucleotides line up with TRBD1. Germline CDR1 and CDR2: MNHEY and SMNVEV (reference sequence). The CDR3 contains 16 residues. V was pared by 5 bases and J by 3 bases, with 9 bases of the junction left unmatched. The CDR3: CASSEIPDRVNQPQHF. The CDR3 DNA follows: TGTGCCAGCAGTGAAATCCCGGACAGGGTCAATCAGCCCCAGCATTTT.

V is TRBV7-2 and J is TRBJ1-6; TRBD1 matches at 11 bases. The CDR3 loop spans 17 amino acids. From germline, CDR1 is SGHTA and CDR2 FQGNSA. V lost 5 bases to trimming and J lost 6 bases; unmatched junction nucleotides: 9. CDR3 nucleotide sequence: TGTGCCAGCAGCGGTCCCGGGACAGGGGGAGGTAATTCACCCCTCCACTTT. Translated: CASSGPGTGGGNSPLHF.

The chain employs TRBV30 and TRBJ2-6; D unclear. The germline V gene encodes CDR1 GTSNPN and CDR2 SVGIG (reference sequence). There are 14 residues in the CDR3. With 0 bases removed from V and 4 bases from J, the gap between germline ends came to 7 bases. The CDR3 nucleotides are TGTGCCTGGAGTGTCAGTGGGGGGGCCAACGTCCTGACTTTC. Its protein is CAWSVSGGANVLTF.

The chain joins TRBV29-1 to TRBJ2-7; perhaps D is TRBD1 or TRBD2 (5 bases each). Trimming cost V 7 bases and J 3 bases, with 13 bases left between them. Germline CDR1 reads SQVTM; CDR2 reads ANQGSEA. This CDR3 has 12 amino acids. CDR3 in DNA: TGCAGCGCCGAGCTGGGGGTCTACGAGCAGTACTTC. Translating gives CSAELGVYEQYF.

This sequence joins TRBV15 and TRBJ1-5; D remains ambiguous. Germline V lookup: CDR1 LNHNV, CDR2 YYDKDF (reference sequence). This CDR3 is built from 18 residues. The V and J ends lost 1 base and 0 bases respectively, with 16 bases between them. The CDR3 loop reads CATSRGIRATDSNQPQHF. The CDR3, as DNA: TGTGCCACCAGCAGAGGTATAAGGGCAACCGATAGCAATCAGCCCCAGCATTTT.

The chain combines TRBV19 with TRBJ2-2; 8 bases are a match to TRBD1. This CDR3 spans 14 amino acids. Germline values: CDR1 LNHDA, CDR2 SQIVND (reference sequence). V dropped 7 bases and J dropped 4; count of bases not matched to a gene: 5. CDR3: CASIQGAGTGELFF. The CDR3 DNA reads TGTGCCAGTATCCAGGGGGCAGGCACCGGGGAGCTGTTTTTT.

The gene calls are TRBV6-2 or TRBV6-3 and TRBJ1-5, with 10 bases fitting TRBD1. Losses at the gene ends were 6 bases for V and 4 bases for J; bases not matched to a gene: 3. Per the germline V gene, CDR1 is MNHEY and CDR2 is SVGEGT. There are 14 residues in the CDR3. CDR3 in amino acids: CASSPGQGNQPQHF. The DNA of the CDR3 is TGTGCCAGCAGCCCGGGACAGGGGAATCAGCCCCAGCATTTT.

CDR3 nucleotides: TGCGCCAGCAGCTCGGCAGAGGGAGGGTACCCAGATACGCAGTATTTT. Its protein product is CASSSAEGGYPDTQYF. This chain uses TRBV5-1 with TRBJ2-3; TRBD2 agrees at 7 bases. CDR1 and CDR2 from the germline V gene are SGHRS and YFSETQ. This CDR3 has 16 residues. V shed 3 bases, J shed 4 bases, and the junction held 11 bases outside the gene matches.

The genes are TRBV9 and TRBJ1-3; TRBD1 is a possible D gene (6 bases). CDR1 is SGDLS, CDR2 YYNGEE, per germline. The CDR3 totals 17 residues. Between the trimmed V and J ends, which lost 0 bases and 1 base, there was a span of 14 bases. This CDR3 reads CASSVATGGASGNTIYF. DNA for the CDR3: TGTGCCAGCAGCGTAGCTACGGGGGGCGCATCTGGAAACACCATATATTTT.

This chain joins TRBV5-6 and TRBJ2-1, with TRBD2 identical over 9 bases. The germline CDR1 and CDR2 sequences are SGHDT and YYEEEE. The CDR3 is 17 residues long. With V trimmed by 1 base and J by 4 bases, 9 bases remained unmatched. The CDR3 DNA reads TGTGCCAGCAGCTTGTACGCGGGAGGGCCGGAATACAATGAGCAGTTCTTC. It encodes CASSLYAGGPEYNEQFF.

The CDR3 loop reads CASSPTSLPSGTGIGGYTF. The CDR3 DNA sequence: TGTGCCAGCTCACCAACGTCGTTGCCCTCGGGGACAGGGATCGGTGGCTACACCTTC. V gene TRBV18 combines with J gene TRBJ1-2; 9 bases agree with TRBD1. The CDR3 is 19 amino acids. CDR1 KGHSH and CDR2 LQKENI come from the germline V gene. Germline trimming cut 2 bases from V and 7 bases from J; bases unmatched to any gene: 20. The full variable domain, completed using reference TRBV18 and TRBJ1-2, is NAGVMQNPRHLVRRRGQEARLRCSPMKGHSHVYWYRQLPEEGLKFMVYLQKENIIDESGMPKERFSAEFPKEGPSILRIQQVVRGDSAAYFCASSPTSLPSGTGIGGYTFGSGTRLTVV.

The rearrangement links TRBV24-1 to TRBJ2-3; D gene unclear. The V end was cut by 0 bases, the J end by 4 bases, with 7 bases between. CDR3 size: 14 residues. Germline CDR1 is KGHDR and CDR2 is SFDVKD. The CDR3 nucleotides are TGTGCCACCAGTGATTTGCATGGGGCAGATACGCAGTATTTT. It is translated as CATSDLHGADTQYF.

V gene TRBV18 combines with J gene TRBJ1-4; TRBD1 matches at 7 bases. The CDR3 is made up of 14 amino acids. V was clipped by 3 bases and J by 4 bases; unmatched bases: 2. The germline CDR1 and CDR2 sequences are KGHSH and LQKENI. CDR3 residues: CASSPGQNNEKLFF. For the CDR3, the DNA is TGTGCCAGCTCACCGGGACAGAATAATGAAAAACTGTTTTTT.

This clone showed up just a few times. Other DNA sequences in this specimen translate into the identical CDR3. This chain links TRBV4-2 with TRBJ1-1, with TRBD1 as a possible D gene (5 bases). Germline CDR1 reads LGHNA; CDR2 reads YNFKEQ. There are 14 residues in the CDR3. V was cut by 0 bases and J by 4 bases, with 9 bases left in between. The CDR3 region has the DNA TGTGCCAGCAGCCAAGATCGTGGGGGCACTGAAGCTTTCTTT. Protein sequence: CASSQDRGGTEAFF.

The V call is TRBV5-8, the J call TRBJ2-7; perhaps TRBD2 as D (6 bases). Germline-derived CDR1 and CDR2 are SGHTS and YDEGEE. V was shortened by 4 bases and J by 7 bases, with 18 bases between the two germline ends. The CDR3 covers 14 residues. The CDR3 spells CASSPGLRVREQYF. CDR3 nucleotides: TGTGCCAGCAGCCCGGGACTCCGTGTGAGGGAGCAGTACTTC.